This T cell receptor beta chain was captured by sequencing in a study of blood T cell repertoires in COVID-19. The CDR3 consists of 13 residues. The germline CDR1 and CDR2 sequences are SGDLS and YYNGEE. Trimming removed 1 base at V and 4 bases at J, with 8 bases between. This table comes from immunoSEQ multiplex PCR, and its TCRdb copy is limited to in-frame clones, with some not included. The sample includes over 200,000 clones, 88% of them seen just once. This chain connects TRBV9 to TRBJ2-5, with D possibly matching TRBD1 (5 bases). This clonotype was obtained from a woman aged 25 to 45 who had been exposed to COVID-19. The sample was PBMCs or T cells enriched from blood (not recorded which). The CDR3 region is CASSVRGPETQYF. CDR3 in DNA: TGTGCCAGCAGCGTAAGGGGTCCAGAGACCCAGTACTTC.